The clone carrying this TCR beta chain was detected a few times. Its antigen is undetermined. These data belong to a study of vaccination and CD4 T cells after COVID-19. At the Johns Hopkins FTIC core, DNA taken from cultured CD4+ T cells was sequenced by way of the Oncomine TCR Beta short-read assay. TCRdb independently ran MiXCR on the PCR reads; one entry per CDR3 protein. This sample has around 19,000 distinct CDR3 sequences, with about two fifths found just once. Treatment in this sample: approximately 11-day PBMC culture with coronavirus spike peptide pools or control peptides (ViraFEST assay). Each well held 2 million or so PBMCs in IL-2 (about 10 IU/ml) medium with approximately 9.9 ug/ml peptide pools. The V gene end was trimmed by 4 bases and the J gene end by 7 bases; junction bases not matched to a gene: 5. This CDR3 region has 15 residues. In germline, CDR1 is MNHEY, CDR2 SMNVEV (reference sequence).

The sequencing here drew on CD4+ T cells from blood, cultured in vitro, taken before SARS-CoV-2 vaccination. This TCR was recovered from a human donor who had recovered from COVID-19. The gene calls are TRBV27 and TRBJ1-6; 9 bases align to TRBD1. The DNA for the CDR3 is TGTGCCAGCAGTTCCCGGGACAGGGTAAATTCACCCCTCCACTTT. As protein: CASSSRDRVNSPLHF.